The entry below gives a single T cell receptor (beta chain) sequence along with its context. No antigen is known for it. This entry belongs to a study of shared clonotypes between healthy human individuals. The study, taken as a whole, reports: Against clonotypes common to all four donors, non-shared ones had lower generation probabilities.

Execution of the assay was at deep level. Produced via immunoSEQ multiplex PCR; TCRdb's table is partial and in-frame only. Among roughly 760,000 clones listed, approximately 74% were seen once. Trimming at V came to 3 bases and at J to 7 bases, leaving 7 bases not matched to a gene. The germline gives CDR1 MNHEY, CDR2 SVGAGI. There are 15 residues in the CDR3. Material for sequencing was memory CD4+ T cells sorted from blood. Documented subset: CD45RA-negative fraction. The V and J genes are TRBV6-5 and TRBJ2-1, with 9 bases that match TRBD2. This receptor was taken from a woman in her twenties or thirties in good health. Here the CDR3 reads CASSYGTSPVNEQFF. The CDR3 DNA follows: TGTGCCAGCAGTTATGGGACTAGCCCTGTGAATGAGCAGTTCTTC.